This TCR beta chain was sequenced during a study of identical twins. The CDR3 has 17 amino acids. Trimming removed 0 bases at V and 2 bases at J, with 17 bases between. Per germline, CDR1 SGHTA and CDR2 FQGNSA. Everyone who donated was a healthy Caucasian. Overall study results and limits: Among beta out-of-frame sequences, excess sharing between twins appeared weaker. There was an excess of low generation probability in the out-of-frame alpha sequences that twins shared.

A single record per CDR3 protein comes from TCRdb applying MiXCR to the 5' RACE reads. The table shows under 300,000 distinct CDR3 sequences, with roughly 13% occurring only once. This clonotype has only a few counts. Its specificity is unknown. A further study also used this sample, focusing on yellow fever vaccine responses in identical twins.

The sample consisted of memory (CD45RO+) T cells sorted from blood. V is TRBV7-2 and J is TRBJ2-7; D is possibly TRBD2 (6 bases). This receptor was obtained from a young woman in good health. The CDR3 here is CASSLANAGRWPYEQYF. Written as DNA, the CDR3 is TGTGCCAGCAGCTTAGCGAACGCAGGGAGGTGGCCCTACGAGCAGTACTTC. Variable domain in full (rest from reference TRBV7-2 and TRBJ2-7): GAGVSQSPSNKVTEKGKDVELRCDPISGHTALYWYRQSLGQGLEFLIYFQGNSAPDKSGLPSDRFSAERTGGSVSTLTIQRTQQEDSAVYLCASSLANAGRWPYEQYFGPGTRLTVT.